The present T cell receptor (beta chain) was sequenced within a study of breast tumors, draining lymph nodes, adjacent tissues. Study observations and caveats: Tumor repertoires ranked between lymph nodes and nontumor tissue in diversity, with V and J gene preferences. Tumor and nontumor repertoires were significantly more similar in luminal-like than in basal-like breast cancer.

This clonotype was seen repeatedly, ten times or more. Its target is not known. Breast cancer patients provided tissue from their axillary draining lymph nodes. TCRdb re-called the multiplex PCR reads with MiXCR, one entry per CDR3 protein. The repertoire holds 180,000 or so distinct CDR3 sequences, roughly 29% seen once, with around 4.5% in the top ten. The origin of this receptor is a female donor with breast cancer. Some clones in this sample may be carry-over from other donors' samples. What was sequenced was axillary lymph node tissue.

The chain's CDR3 is CAWRSPGGYEQYF. The CDR3 DNA is TGTGCCTGGAGGTCCCCAGGGGGCTACGAGCAGTACTTC. The chain employs TRBV30 and TRBJ2-7; 7 bases fit TRBD1. The CDR3 is 13 residues long. The junction had 5 bases not matched to a gene; V was cut back by 3 bases and J by 3 bases. Germline lookup yields CDR1 GTSNPN and CDR2 SVGIG (reference sequence).